Shown below are 24 T cell receptor beta chains from a single sample sequenced in a study of molecular identifiers for immune sequencing clone quantification. TCRdb fed the PCR reads into MiXCR, producing one record per CDR3 protein. The data show about half a million distinct CDR3 sequences, with roughly 23% seen just once and approximately 0.8% held by the top ten. The material sequenced was naive CD8+ T cells from blood, with Jurkat cell RNA spiked in. The subset is: FACS-sorted CD8+CD4-CCR7+CD45RA+ naive T cells. The receptors here all came from a human donor in good health. Some libraries in this study had Jurkat cell RNA spiked in.

This clonotype has at least ten counts. This sequence joins TRBV27 and TRBJ2-4; D might be TRBD1 (6 bases). Germline V CDR1 and CDR2: MNHEY, SMNVEV (reference sequence). The V end lost 2 bases, the J end lost 6 bases, and 8 bases lay between the germline ends. The CDR3 is 13 residues long. The CDR3 DNA follows: TGTGCCAGCAGTTTAGCAGGGGCAAACATTCAGTACTTC. This encodes CASSLAGANIQYF.

This chain links TRBV5-3 with TRBJ1-1, with D uncertain. TRBV5-3 is sorted into the ORF group, with uncertain function. This CDR3 region has 14 residues. Trimming left V 10 bases short and J 8 bases short, with 24 bases between. DNA for the CDR3: TGTGCCGGCAGCTTGGGCGGGGAGGTTTCCGAAGCTTTCTTT. This gives the protein CAGSLGGEVSEAFF.

This chain connects TRBV19 to TRBJ2-7; 9 bases are shared with TRBD2. CDR1 is LNHDA and CDR2 is SQIVND in the germline V gene (reference sequence). The CDR3 is made up of 14 amino acids. After removal of 8 bases from V and 2 bases from J, the junction contained 7 bases not matched to a gene. CDR3 sequence (DNA): TGTGCCAGTGGTACTCTAGCGGGAACCTACGAGCAGTACTTC. It codes for CASGTLAGTYEQYF.

This clonotype was observed many times. The chain is built from TRBV5-1 and TRBJ2-7, with 9 bases fitting TRBD2. The CDR3 totals 15 residues. Germline values: CDR1 SGHRS, CDR2 YFSETQ. The J segment lost 4 bases and the V segment lost 0 bases, leaving 5 bases of the junction unmatched. The CDR3 DNA follows: TGCGCCAGCAGCTTGGGGCTAGCGGGGAATTACGAGCAGTACTTC. This sequence encodes CASSLGLAGNYEQYF.

This clonotype has a handful of counts. V and J are TRBV4-1 and TRBJ2-7; TRBD2 matches 10 bases. This CDR3 is 16 amino acids long. V was pared by 4 bases and J by 2 bases, with 8 bases of the junction left unmatched. Germline CDR1 reads MGHRA; CDR2 reads YSYEKL. DNA for the CDR3: TGCGCCAGCAGCCCGGGTACTAGCGGGGCGACCTACGAGCAGTACTTC. This codes for CASSPGTSGATYEQYF.

This clonotype showed up many times. The chain joins TRBV13 to TRBJ2-5; 8 bases line up with TRBD1. Germline V gene lookup returns CDR1 PRHDT and CDR2 FYEKMQ (reference sequence). Trimming removed 5 bases from V and 1 base from J; junction bases left unmatched: 3. The CDR3 runs to 14 residues. Here the CDR3 reads CASSLDRGQETQYF. In DNA form, the CDR3 reads TGTGCCAGCAGCCTCGACAGGGGCCAAGAGACCCAGTACTTC.

V and J are TRBV27 and TRBJ2-4; 13 nucleotides line up with TRBD2. The CDR3 is made up of 16 amino acids. Germline V CDR1 and CDR2: MNHEY, SMNVEV (reference sequence). V dropped 2 bases and J dropped 12; count of bases not matched to a gene: 10. CDR3 region: CASSLGPPGLAGSQYF. The CDR3 DNA sequence: TGTGCCAGCAGTTTAGGACCGCCGGGACTAGCGGGGAGTCAGTACTTC.

The rearrangement uses TRBV12-3 or TRBV12-4 and TRBJ2-7; 9 nucleotides match TRBD2. After removal of 4 bases from V and 6 bases from J, the junction contained 10 bases not matched to a gene. The CDR3 contains 15 residues. The chain's CDR3 is CASSSLAGSPLEQYF. CDR3 nucleotides: TGTGCCAGCAGTTCCCTAGCGGGGAGTCCGCTCGAGCAGTACTTC.

Turning to this clonotype: It may be a read error: a sequence one base away is much more abundant. The V and J genes are TRBV6-6 and TRBJ2-4, with 12 nucleotides matching TRBD2. V shed 6 bases, J shed 0 bases, and the junction held 12 bases outside the gene matches. The CDR3 is 19 residues long. Germline CDR1 reads MNHNY; CDR2 reads SVGAGI (reference sequence). CDR3 coding DNA: TGTGCCAGCAGCCCAACCCGACTAGCGGGGGTCGTAGCCAAAAACATTCAGTACTTC. Amino acids: CASSPTRLAGVVAKNIQYF.

This clonotype has more than one count but fewer than ten. The rearrangement links TRBV11-2 to TRBJ1-1; TRBD1 might be the D (5 bases). The CDR3 runs 15 residues. Germline values: CDR1 SGHAT, CDR2 FQNNGV. The V end lost 1 base, the J end lost 5 bases, and 14 bases lay between the germline ends. The DNA for the CDR3 is TGTGCCAGCAGCTTAGTCCTAGGGGCGGGAACTGAAGCTTTCTTT. Translation: CASSLVLGAGTEAFF.

This clonotype was found many times. The chain uses TRBV5-6 and TRBJ2-7, with D unresolved. The germline CDR1 and CDR2 sequences are SGHDT and YYEEEE. The CDR3 has 14 amino acids. Trimming stripped 4 bases from V and 6 bases from J, with 17 bases between. The CDR3 reads CASSRPPSRAEQYF. CDR3 coding DNA: TGTGCCAGCAGCCGTCCCCCATCAAGGGCCGAGCAGTACTTC.

This clonotype was found many times. This chain uses TRBV28 with TRBJ2-3, with TRBD1 identical over 9 bases. The CDR3 contains 19 residues. The J segment lost 0 bases and the V segment lost 5 bases, leaving 15 bases of the junction unmatched. Per the germline V gene, CDR1 is MDHEN and CDR2 is SYDVKM. CDR3 bases: TGTGCCAGCAGTCCCGAAACCGGGACAGGGCTTTCTAGCACAGATACGCAGTATTTT. Protein product: CASSPETGTGLSSTDTQYF.

Comment on this clonotype: A single base separates this from a much larger clone, so it may be a read error. The chain uses TRBV7-2 and TRBJ2-3; D gene unclear. V lost 8 bases and J 4 bases, leaving 22 bases between the germline ends. The germline gives CDR1 SGHTA, CDR2 FQGNSA. The CDR3 contains 16 residues. The CDR3 is CASGSDGRLNADTQYF. The CDR3 DNA reads as TGTGCCAGCGGCTCCGATGGAAGGTTAAACGCAGATACGCAGTATTTT.

This clonotype was observed a handful of times. The chain carries TRBV20-1 and TRBJ1-1; TRBD1 agrees at 8 bases. After removal of 0 bases from V and 5 bases from J, the junction contained 11 bases not matched to a gene. There are 16 residues in the CDR3. Per germline, CDR1 DFQATT and CDR2 SNEGSKA (reference sequence). This chain's CDR3 is CSARDRQGSYRTEAFF. In DNA, the CDR3 is TGCAGTGCTAGAGATAGACAGGGGAGCTATCGAACTGAAGCTTTCTTT.

The gene calls are TRBV11-2 and TRBJ1-1; 7 nucleotides line up with TRBD1. V dropped 5 bases and J dropped 3; count of bases not matched to a gene: 6. CDR1 and CDR2 from the germline V gene are SGHAT and FQNNGV. This CDR3 region has 14 residues. The CDR3 spells CASSPGQAYTEAFF. In DNA form, the CDR3 reads TGTGCCAGCAGCCCCGGACAGGCCTACACTGAAGCTTTCTTT. The entire variable domain, with the rest obtained from reference TRBV11-2 and TRBJ1-1, is as follows: EAGVAQSPRYKIIEKRQSVAFWCNPISGHATLYWYQQILGQGPKLLIQFQNNGVVDDSQLPKDRFSAERLKGVDSTLKIQPAKLEDSAVYLCASSPGQAYTEAFFGQGTRLTVV.

This chain joins TRBV7-2 and TRBJ2-2, with D maybe TRBD2 (6 bases). The CDR3 totals 14 residues. Germline lookup yields CDR1 SGHTA and CDR2 FQGNSA. Trimming cost V 3 bases and J 7 bases, with 12 bases left between them. CDR3 DNA sequence: TGTGCCAGCAGCTTCGGCGGGACGGGCGGGGAGCTGTTTTTT. The encoded protein is CASSFGGTGGELFF.

Regarding this clonotype: Being one base from a much bigger clone, this may be a read error. V is TRBV7-2 and J is TRBJ1-1, with D uncertain. The CDR3 length is 13 residues. V shed 3 bases and J shed 6 bases, with 11 bases lying between them. Germline V lookup: CDR1 SGHTA, CDR2 FQGNSA. Here the CDR3 reads CASSLGISSEAFF. CDR3 nucleotides: TGTGCCAGCAGCTTGGGGATTAGCTCTGAAGCTTTCTTT.

This clonotype came up many times. The V gene is TRBV6-6, the J gene TRBJ2-3; TRBD2 aligns across 7 bases. This CDR3 region has 17 residues. The germline V gene encodes CDR1 MNHNY and CDR2 SVGAGI (reference sequence). Unmatched junction bases numbered 13, after V lost 6 bases and J lost 1 base. Written as DNA, the CDR3 is TGTGCCAGCAGCACGATGGGGGGGGGAGGCGGCACAGATACGCAGTATTTT. It encodes CASSTMGGGGGTDTQYF.

This clonotype was picked up a small number of times. This sequence joins TRBV30 and TRBJ1-6; the D is unclear. Trimming pared 1 base from V and 5 bases from J, leaving 15 bases between. Germline lookup yields CDR1 GTSNPN and CDR2 SVGIG (reference sequence). The CDR3 runs to 16 residues. The CDR3 bases are TGTGCCTGGAGTGCCCTATACTCCGACAATAATTCACCCCTCCACTTT. It yields the protein CAWSALYSDNNSPLHF.

Points on this clonotype: A much larger clone sits a single nucleotide away, making a read error possible. This chain joins TRBV4-3 and TRBJ2-7; D is possibly TRBD2 (6 bases). The CDR3 runs to 15 residues. In germline, CDR1 is LGHNA, CDR2 YSLEER. The CDR3 DNA is TGCGCCAGCAGCCAAGGCGGAGGGAGCTCCTACGAGCAGTGCTTC. Protein: CASSQGGGSSYEQCF.

In regard to this clonotype: Possible read error: a much larger clone is one base away. This chain links TRBV9 with TRBJ2-6; tentative D call: TRBD1 (6 bases). CDR3 length: 17 residues. CDR1 is SGDLS and CDR2 is YYNGEE in the germline V gene. Deletions cut 4 bases from V and 0 bases from J, with 14 bases between. The CDR3 nucleotides read TGTGCCAGCAGCACCCCACAGGGCACCTCTGGGGCCAACGTCCTGACTTTC. Protein: CASSTPQGTSGANVLTF.

A few counts support this clonotype. This sequence joins TRBV5-4 and TRBJ2-5; 7 nucleotides agree with TRBD1. The length of the CDR3 is 15 residues. The V segment lost 0 bases and the J segment 3 bases; nucleotides outside the gene matches: 5. CDR1 and CDR2 (germline): SGHNT, YYREEE (reference sequence). The CDR3 DNA reads as TGTGCCAGCAGCTTGGGATGGGGGACAGAAGAGACCCAGTACTTC. It encodes CASSLGWGTEETQYF.

This clonotype appeared a single time. The chain uses TRBV6-1 and TRBJ1-1; D ambiguous. V gave up 3 bases and J gave up 6 bases, with 8 bases separating them. Germline V gives CDR1 MNHNS, CDR2 SASEGT. This CDR3 region has 12 residues. CDR3 in amino acids: CASSDARAEAFF. The CDR3, as DNA: TGTGCCAGCAGTGATGCGCGCGCTGAAGCTTTCTTT.

The chain uses TRBV20-1 and TRBJ2-7, with 7 bases matching TRBD2. The J segment lost 0 bases and the V segment lost 1 base, leaving 9 bases of the junction unmatched. The CDR3 extends over 16 amino acids. Per the germline V gene, CDR1 is DFQATT and CDR2 is SNEGSKA (reference sequence). The CDR3 sequence: CSARVTSGTASYEQYF. Here the CDR3 DNA reads TGCAGTGCTAGAGTCACGAGCGGGACCGCCTCCTACGAGCAGTACTTC.